Below are 14 T cell receptor delta chains sequenced from a single sample in a study of γδ T cells in repeated Plasmodium falciparum infection. TCRdb fed the multiplex PCR reads into CATT to redo clone calling. This repertoire shows roughly 86,000 delta-chain clones, over 1.3% found once; its top ten account for around 8.5%. Vgamma9/Vdelta2+ and Vdelta2-negative gammadelta T cells were flow-sorted from PBMC for bulk sequencing. The specimen was gamma-delta T cells from blood. Receptors were obtained from a pool of human donors (malaria-infected and uninfected, not separated).

This clone was seen at least ten times. This DNA's translation differs at residue 5 from TCRdb's protein, which comes from a much larger clone; a read error is likely, and the protein shown is translated from the DNA. The rearrangement links TRDV2 to TRDJ3; the D is unclear. Germline loops: CDR1 GEAIGNYY, CDR2 EKD. Trimming pared 3 bases from V and 2 bases from J, leaving 1 base between. This CDR3 is 13 amino acids long. Here the CDR3 reads CACDPWDTRQMFF. The CDR3 bases are TGTGCCTGTGACCCCTGGGACACCCGACAGATGTTTTTC.

This clone was recorded many times. This DNA's translation and the protein TCRdb lists, from a much larger clone, do not match at residue 10, likely due to a read error; the protein shown is translated from the DNA. The chain recombines TRDV2 with TRDJ1, with D possibly TRDD3 on 5 matching bases. Germline matching of the DNA provided the J gene here, since TCRdb leaves it blank. In germline, CDR1 is GEAIGNYY, CDR2 EKD. The CDR3 extends over 21 amino acids. Trimming took 3 bases from V and 0 from J, leaving 31 bases between them. Here the CDR3 reads CACDQGQLLEDHLSNTDKLIF. The CDR3 nucleotides read TGTGCCTGTGACCAGGGACAATTACTGGAGGACCACTTAAGTAACACCGATAAACTCATCTTT.

Comments on this clone: This DNA's translation and the protein TCRdb lists, from a much larger clone, do not match at residue 4, likely due to a read error; the protein shown is translated from the DNA. The chain uses TRDV2 and TRDJ1; tentative D call: TRDD3 (6 bases). Germline matching of the DNA provided the J gene here, since TCRdb leaves it blank. The germline V and J ends were trimmed by 5 bases and 0 bases, with 9 bases remaining between them. Germline V gene sequence: CDR1 GEAIGNYY, CDR2 EKD. The length of the CDR3 is 13 residues. The CDR3 is CACVRGYTDKLIF. CDR3 sequence (DNA): TGTGCCTGTGTCAGGGGATACACCGATAAACTCATCTTT.

This clone has more than one count but fewer than ten. The amino acid sequence in TCRdb belongs to a much larger clone and departs from this DNA's translation at residue 9, likely a sequencing read error; the sequence shown is translated from the DNA. V and J are TRDV2 and TRDJ3; D possibly corresponds to TRDD3 (5 bases). The J gene was missing in TCRdb and was found by matching the end of the DNA to germline. The CDR3 is 16 amino acids. Germline CDR1 and CDR2: GEAIGNYY and EKD. The V gene lost 1 base and the J gene lost 5 bases, with 11 bases spanning the gap. In nucleotides, the CDR3 is TGTGCCTGTGACACTGCGGGGGCCCGGGACACCCGACAGATGTTTTTC. As protein: CACDTAGARDTRQMFF.

There are a few counts of this clone. The amino acid sequence in TCRdb belongs to a much larger clone and departs from this DNA's translation at residue 7, likely a sequencing read error; the sequence shown is translated from the DNA. The chain links TRDV1 to TRDJ1; possible D gene TRDD2, 6 bases. Germline-derived CDR1 and CDR2 are TSWWSYY and QGS. Between the trimmed V and J ends, which lost 0 bases and 1 base, there was a span of 21 bases. The CDR3 covers 19 residues. This CDR3 reads CALGELSYVMGLFTDKLIF. For the CDR3, the DNA is TGTGCTCTTGGGGAACTCTCCTACGTAATGGGGTTGTTCACCGATAAACTCATCTTT.

This clone was observed a handful of times. With only one base between it and a far larger clone, this is likely a read error. Other DNA sequences in the sample encode the same CDR3. This chain connects TRDV1 to TRDJ1, with D maybe TRDD3 (6 bases). The CDR3 has 13 residues. V gave up 4 bases and J gave up 4 bases, with 10 bases separating them. Germline V CDR1 and CDR2: TSWWSYY, QGS. The CDR3 DNA reads as TGTGCTCTTGGGGTGGGGGTCCTCGATAAACTCATCTTT. This codes for CALGVGVLDKLIF.

Turning to this clone: A far larger clone is a single base away, which makes a read error likely. Other DNA sequences of this sample code for an identical CDR3. The chain carries TRDV2 and TRDJ1, with 7 bases aligning to TRDD3. The J gene is absent in TCRdb and was assigned here via DNA matching to germline. Germline CDR1 and CDR2: GEAIGNYY and EKD. The CDR3 runs 20 residues. V lost 3 bases, J lost 2 bases, and 23 bases stayed unmatched. The CDR3 reads CACDRGVRELGGFRTDKLIF. In nucleotides, the CDR3 is TGTGCCTGTGACCGCGGGGTGCGTGAGCTAGGGGGATTCCGAACCGATAAACTCATCTTT.

Regarding this clone: TCRdb assigns this DNA the protein of a much larger clone, which departs from its translation at residue 10; this likely reflects a read error, and the protein shown comes from translating the DNA. The J gene is TRDJ1, the V gene TRDV3, with 7 nucleotides matching TRDD3. Germline V gene sequence: CDR1 TVYSNPD, CDR2 GDNSRS (reference sequence). J gave up 0 bases and V 1 base, and 20 bases lay outside the gene matches. The CDR3 length is 19 residues. CDR3 region: CAFKGPLWGRLAYTDKLIF. As DNA, the CDR3 is TGTGCCTTTAAAGGTCCTCTTTGGGGGAGACTGGCGTACACCGATAAACTCATCTTT.

This clone has more than one count but fewer than ten. With a far larger clone one base away, a read error is the likely cause. At the DNA level, this CDR3 is encoded by other sequences in the same sample as well. The V call is TRDV1, the J call TRDJ1, with TRDD2 identical over 7 bases. TCRdb gives no J gene; it was assigned here by matching the DNA to germline. CDR1 and CDR2 (germline): TSWWSYY, QGS. CDR3 length equals 23 residues. CDR3 residues: CALGDRPSFYVLVSLLYTDKLIF. The CDR3 nucleotides read TGTGCCCTTGGGGACCGGCCTTCCTTCTACGTACTAGTTTCCTTACTGTACACCGATAAACTCATCTTT.

The sample holds a few counts of this clone. A read error is the likely source, as a far larger clone sits one nucleotide away. Other nucleotide sequences from this sample produce the same CDR3. The V call is TRDV2, the J call TRDJ3; 11 nucleotides line up with TRDD3. Here the J gene came from matching the DNA to germline, since TCRdb omits it. The CDR3 totals 19 residues. Germline CDR1 and CDR2: GEAIGNYY and EKD. The chain's CDR3 is CACDTTRLGDTWDTRQMFF. The DNA of the CDR3 is TGTGCCTGCGACACTACTCGACTGGGGGATACCTGGGACACCCGACAGATGTTTTTC.

This clone showed up just a few times. This clone may be a read error of a much larger clone one base away. Other nucleotide sequences in the sample specify the same CDR3. V usage is TRDV1 and J usage is TRDJ1; 8 bases match TRDD2. The CDR3 covers 19 residues. Germline V gene sequence: CDR1 TSWWSYY, CDR2 QGS. The CDR3 region has the DNA TGCGCTCTTGGGGAACGCTTCCTACATCAGGCCGGGCGGAGGGATAAACTCATCTTT. This translates into CALGERFLHQAGRRDKLIF.

This clone was observed a few times. A read error likely explains why the TCRdb protein, taken from a much larger clone, differs from this DNA's translation at residue 15; the protein shown is translated from the DNA. The V call is TRDV2, the J call TRDJ2; maybe TRDD3 (6 bases). Assignment of the J gene here rests on matching the DNA to germline, because TCRdb gives none. The germline V and J ends were trimmed by 1 base and 4 bases, with 30 bases remaining between them. The CDR3 is 21 amino acids. Looked up from germline, CDR1 is GEAIGNYY and CDR2 is EKD. The CDR3: CACDTVHGGLGTKGSTAQLFF. The DNA for the CDR3 is TGTGCCTGTGACACAGTCCACGGGGGCCTGGGGACAAAGGGCTCGACAGCACAACTCTTCTTT.

This clone turned up a few times. This is likely an artifact of a read error, given a far larger clone one base away. Other DNA sequences within the sample encode an identical CDR3. The J gene is TRDJ1, the V gene TRDV1; 7 bases line up with TRDD2. Unmatched junction bases numbered 20, after V lost 4 bases and J lost 3 bases. Germline CDR1 reads TSWWSYY; CDR2 reads QGS. This CDR3 contains 19 residues. The CDR3 DNA reads as TGTGCTCTTGGGGTCCATTTCCTACGATGGGGCCGCGGTTCCGATAAACTCATCTTT. Amino acid sequence: CALGVHFLRWGRGSDKLIF.

This clone is medium-sized. Other DNA sequences in this specimen translate into the identical CDR3. This chain links TRDV3 with TRDJ1; possible D gene TRDD2, 6 bases. This CDR3 is 17 amino acids long. Germline CDR1 and CDR2: TVYSNPD and GDNSRS (reference sequence). The V and J ends lost 4 bases and 1 base respectively, with 25 bases between them. CDR3 sequence reads: CAYKPSPRGARTDKLIF. The CDR3 nucleotides are TGTGCCTATAAACCTTCCCCTCGGGGGGCCCGCACCGATAAACTCATCTTT.